This T cell receptor beta chain was identified in a study of OX40 agonist ivuxolimab in advanced cancers. General study findings and limits: Average numbers of expanded clones were greater in CD8+ T cells than in CD4+.

The CDR3 has 13 amino acids. The V gene lost 4 bases and the J gene lost 4 bases, with 9 bases spanning the gap. The V gene's germline CDR1 is SGDLS and CDR2 YYNGEE. The data were produced by immunoSEQ multiplex PCR, yet TCRdb's version contains in-frame clones alone and is incomplete. The repertoire holds 30,000 to 45,000 clones, with 85% to 90% as singletons. For this clone: Antigen unknown.

Autoimmune disease history or systemic immunosuppression disqualified patients. Sequenced material: CD4+ or CD8+ T cells sorted from blood, taken in a trial of the OX40 agonist ivuxolimab. The chain links TRBV9 to TRBJ1-3; D gene unclear. The sequence was collected from an adult with an advanced solid tumor such as melanoma, head and neck, liver or kidney cancer. CDR3 region: CASSLLSGNTIYF. Here the CDR3 DNA reads TGTGCCAGCAGCCTCCTGTCCGGAAACACCATATATTTT.